This TCR beta chain was captured in a study of cytomegalovirus exposure and HLA in healthy donors. The CDR3 consists of 14 residues. V dropped 6 bases and J dropped 0 bases, with 12 bases sitting between them. From germline, CDR1 is MNHEY and CDR2 SVGAGI. Study-wide findings and caveats: For most TCR sequences rarity was the rule, although some public TCRs occurred in many donors. A classifier reportedly called cytomegalovirus status with high sensitivity and specificity.

With 60 Vbeta and 13 Jbeta primers, the PCR was carried out. Methods used by the authors: The count from a later analysis was about 80 million unique TCR beta chains, around 10 million of them shared. Repertoires were generated with immunoSEQ multiplex PCR, while TCRdb's copy carries only in-frame clones and drops some. V, J and clone size reflect that table, while D and trimming were determined from the DNA. The sample data list more than 95,000 clones. A remark on this clone: The antigen is undetermined.

The chain joins TRBV6-5 to TRBJ2-7; D may be TRBD1 (5 bases). This receptor was identified in a middle-aged man in good health and CMV-seronegative. Sequenced material: PBMCs. The CDR3 protein is CASRTQGDSYEQYF. The DNA of the CDR3 is TGTGCCAGCAGAACCCAAGGGGACTCCTACGAGCAGTACTTC.